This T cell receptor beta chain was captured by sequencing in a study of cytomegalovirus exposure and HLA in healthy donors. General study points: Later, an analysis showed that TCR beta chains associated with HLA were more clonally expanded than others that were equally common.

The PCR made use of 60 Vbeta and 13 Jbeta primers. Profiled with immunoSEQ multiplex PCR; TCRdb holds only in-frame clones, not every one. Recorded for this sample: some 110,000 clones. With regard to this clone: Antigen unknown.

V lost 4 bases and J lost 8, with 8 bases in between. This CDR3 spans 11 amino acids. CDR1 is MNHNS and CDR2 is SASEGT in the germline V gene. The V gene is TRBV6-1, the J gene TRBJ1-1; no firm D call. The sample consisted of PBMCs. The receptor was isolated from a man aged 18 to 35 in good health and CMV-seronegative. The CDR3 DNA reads TGTGCCAGCAGTGTTTCCCGGGAAGCTTTCTTT. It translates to CASSVSREAFF.